A single sample is the source of the 20 T cell receptor beta chains below, sequenced in a study of blood T cell repertoires in COVID-19. Sequencing was performed with immunoSEQ multiplex PCR; in TCRdb, only in-frame clones are kept and a portion is missing. The table records some 77,000 clones, more than 80% of them present only once. The sequencing input was peripheral blood. All receptors derive from a woman aged 70-85 years with acute or convalescent COVID-19.

CDR3 DNA sequence: TGTGCCAGCAGCAAACACAGGGGGCCCACAGATACGCAGTATTTT. It codes for CASSKHRGPTDTQYF. The V and J genes are TRBV11-2 and TRBJ2-3, with 9 nucleotides matching TRBD1. With 5 bases clipped from V and 2 bases from J, the junction kept 5 bases outside the gene matches. The CDR3 runs to 15 residues. From germline, CDR1 is SGHAT and CDR2 FQNNGV.

This clone was seen only once. The genes are TRBV6-5 and TRBJ1-4; D is unresolved. Per the germline V gene, CDR1 is MNHEY and CDR2 is SVGAGI. V shed 6 bases and J shed 3 bases, with 11 bases lying between them. The CDR3 runs 14 residues. The CDR3 protein is CASRLGVANEKLFF. CDR3 nucleotide sequence: TGTGCCAGCAGACTCGGGGTGGCTAATGAAAAACTGTTTTTT.

The chain recombines TRBV3-1 (or the pseudogene TRBV3-2) with TRBJ1-1, with 7 bases aligning to TRBD1. The trim removed 8 bases at V and 9 bases at J, leaving 9 bases unmatched. Germline CDR1 and CDR2: LGHDT and YNNKEL (reference sequence). The CDR3 contains 12 residues. The CDR3 DNA is TGTGCCAGCGGACTACCGGGACAGCAAGCTTTCTTT. Amino acids: CASGLPGQQAFF.

The V call is TRBV3-1 (or the pseudogene TRBV3-2), the J call TRBJ2-1; 11 nucleotides match TRBD2. J gave up 2 bases and V 4 bases, and 7 bases lay outside the gene matches. CDR3 length equals 17 residues. CDR1 and CDR2 from the germline V gene are LGHDT and YNNKEL (reference sequence). CDR3 amino acids: CASSRVLAGGPYNEQFF. The CDR3, as DNA: TGTGCCAGCAGCCGAGTGCTAGCGGGAGGACCCTACAATGAGCAGTTCTTC.

In this sample, this clone turned up once. The chain uses TRBV27 and TRBJ2-2, with a weak D call TRBD2 (6 bases). Germline V gives CDR1 MNHEY, CDR2 SMNVEV (reference sequence). The V end was cut by 7 bases, the J end by 7 bases, with 19 bases between. The CDR3 spans 15 residues. The CDR3 spells CASILSGPPVGELFF. DNA of the CDR3: TGTGCCAGCATCCTTAGCGGCCCCCCGGTCGGGGAGCTGTTTTTT.

J is TRBJ2-3 and V is TRBV9; D gene uncertain. Germline V gives CDR1 SGDLS, CDR2 YYNGEE. The CDR3 length is 14 residues. The V and J ends lost 1 base and 1 base respectively, with 7 bases between them. CDR3 sequence reads: CASSVQEGTDTQYF. CDR3 DNA: TGTGCCAGCAGCGTACAGGAAGGCACAGATACGCAGTATTTT.

This clone showed up just once. This chain uses TRBV12-5 with TRBJ2-7; 10 nucleotides align to TRBD1. V was pared by 5 bases and J by 6 bases, with 10 bases of the junction left unmatched. The CDR3 sequence is 15 residues long. Germline V gene sequence: CDR1 LGHNT, CDR2 FRNRAP. This chain's CDR3 is CASGGSGTGAREQYF. DNA for the CDR3: TGTGCTAGTGGTGGATCCGGGACAGGGGCCCGCGAGCAGTACTTC.

J is TRBJ1-2 and V is TRBV2; 9 bases match TRBD1. The CDR3 has 15 residues. V was clipped by 6 bases and J by 4 bases; unmatched bases: 9. Germline assignment: CDR1 SNHLY and CDR2 FYNNEI. DNA for the CDR3: TGTGCCAGCAGGGGAAACGGACAGGGGACCTATGGCTACACCTTC. Its protein is CASRGNGQGTYGYTF.

The rearrangement joins TRBV18 to TRBJ2-4; no reliable D call. The CDR3 sequence is 17 residues long. The V end was cut by 2 bases, the J end by 0 bases, with 14 bases between. The V gene's germline CDR1 is KGHSH and CDR2 LQKENI. CDR3 protein: CASSPFGLTLAKNIQYF. In DNA form, the CDR3 reads TGTGCCAGCTCACCATTTGGCCTGACACTAGCCAAAAACATTCAGTACTTC.

This clone was seen once. The rearrangement uses TRBV18 and TRBJ2-7, with TRBD1 as a possible D gene (5 bases). The CDR3 has 14 amino acids. CDR1 is KGHSH and CDR2 is LQKENI in the germline V gene. V was pared by 3 bases and J by 13 bases, with 22 bases between. The CDR3 DNA follows: TGTGCCAGCTCACCCCCGCATAGGGGTTTGATATGCTACTTC. It yields the protein CASSPPHRGLICYF. The whole variable domain, remainder taken from reference TRBV18 and TRBJ2-7, is NAGVMQNPRHLVRRRGQEARLRCSPMKGHSHVYWYRQLPEEGLKFMVYLQKENIIDESGMPKERFSAEFPKEGPSILRIQQVVRGDSAAYFCASSPPHRGLICYFGPGTRLTVT.

The chain employs TRBV6-1 and TRBJ2-1; possibly TRBD2 for D (5 bases). Germline CDR1 reads MNHNS; CDR2 reads SASEGT. Trimming removed 1 base at V and 6 bases at J, with 10 bases between. There are 14 residues in the CDR3. The CDR3 protein is CASSEGGPANEQFF. The CDR3 coding sequence is TGTGCCAGCAGTGAAGGCGGGCCGGCCAATGAGCAGTTCTTC.

This clone occurred once. This sequence joins TRBV5-8 and TRBJ1-2; TRBD1 aligns across 8 bases. This CDR3 contains 15 residues. Germline V gene data show CDR1 as SGHTS and CDR2 as YDEGEE. V was pared by 10 bases and J by 8 bases, with 19 bases of the junction left unmatched. This CDR3 is CAGSRGQGRIDGYTF. CDR3 DNA sequence: TGTGCCGGTTCTAGAGGACAGGGAAGGATTGACGGCTACACCTTC. Full variable domain (remainder filled in from reference TRBV5-8 and TRBJ1-2): EAGVTQSPTHLIKTRGQQATLRCSPISGHTSVYWYQQALGLGLQFLLWYDEGEERNRGNFPPRFSGRQFPNYSSELNVNALELEDSALYLCAGSRGQGRIDGYTFGSGTRLTVV.

The chain uses TRBV11-3 and TRBJ2-7; maybe TRBD2 (5 bases). The CDR3 consists of 13 residues. Germline assignment: CDR1 SGHNT and CDR2 YENEEA. Trimming removed 1 base from V and 4 bases from J, with 8 bases in between. The CDR3 nucleotides read TGTGCCAGCAGCTTAGGGACTGGGTACGAGCAGTACTTC. It yields the protein CASSLGTGYEQYF.

The rearrangement links TRBV5-1 to TRBJ2-7, with a possible D match to TRBD2 (5 bases). Germline CDR1 reads SGHRS; CDR2 reads YFSETQ. Trimming pared 4 bases from V and 5 bases from J, leaving 16 bases between. The CDR3 length is 14 residues. CDR3 protein: CASSTRTPLHEQYF. DNA of the CDR3: TGCGCCAGCAGCACCCGGACTCCCCTCCACGAGCAGTACTTC.

The genes are TRBV27 and TRBJ2-2; 10 nucleotides match TRBD2. The ends lost 2 bases at V and 3 bases at J; junction bases unmatched: 6. Germline CDR1 MNHEY, CDR2 SMNVEV (reference sequence). This CDR3 region has 17 residues. CDR3 sequence (DNA): TGTGCCAGCAGTTTAAGGACTAGCGGAACATACACCGGGGAGCTGTTTTTT. Its translation: CASSLRTSGTYTGELFF.

The gene calls are TRBV7-2 and TRBJ2-2, with D possibly being TRBD2 (6 bases). CDR1 is SGHTA, CDR2 FQGNSA, per germline. The V end lost 7 bases, the J end lost 7 bases, and 13 bases lay between the germline ends. There are 13 residues in the CDR3. Written as DNA, the CDR3 is TGTGCCAGCACCCGGGAGAGGGGCGGGGAGCTGTTTTTT. It encodes CASTRERGGELFF.

The chain is built from TRBV11-3 and TRBJ1-3; D may be TRBD1 (6 bases). Trimming removed 6 bases from V and 2 bases from J, with 11 bases in between. Germline V gene sequence: CDR1 SGHNT, CDR2 YENEEA. The CDR3 contains 14 residues. The CDR3 DNA sequence: TGTGCCAGCAGAAAACAGGGACCTGGAAACACCATATATTTT. Its translation: CASRKQGPGNTIYF.

The J gene is TRBJ1-4, the V gene TRBV4-2; the D gene is possibly TRBD1 (5 bases). This CDR3 is built from 14 residues. V was clipped by 4 bases and J by 5 bases, with 11 bases between them. From germline, CDR1 is LGHNA and CDR2 YNFKEQ. This CDR3 reads CASSLGGGNEKLFF. The CDR3 DNA reads TGTGCCAGCAGCCTGGGGGGAGGCAATGAAAAACTGTTTTTT.

The V call is TRBV5-1, the J call TRBJ2-7; D possibly corresponds to TRBD2 (5 bases). The CDR3 consists of 15 residues. Germline assignment: CDR1 SGHRS and CDR2 YFSETQ. The germline V and J ends were trimmed by 1 base and 2 bases, with 13 bases remaining between them. The CDR3 region has the DNA TGCGCCAGCAGCTTGATTGGGATTAGCGCCTACGAGCAGTACTTC. Protein: CASSLIGISAYEQYF.

This rearrangement joins TRBV7-8 to TRBJ2-7; 7 bases fit TRBD1. The CDR3 consists of 14 residues. J lost 7 bases, V lost 6 bases, and 12 bases had no gene match. CDR1 and CDR2 from the germline V gene are SGHVS and FQNEAQ. CDR3 region: CASRPDHPQGEQYF. The CDR3 coding sequence is TGTGCCAGCAGGCCGGATCACCCACAGGGGGAGCAGTACTTC.